Presented here are 25 T cell receptor beta chains from one specimen sequenced in a study of OX40 agonist ivuxolimab in advanced cancers. Profiled with immunoSEQ multiplex PCR; TCRdb holds only in-frame clones, not every one. The sample includes 71,000 or so clones, 86% seen only once; the top ten take 1.1%. The input for sequencing was CD4+ or CD8+ T cells sorted from blood, taken in a trial of the OX40 agonist ivuxolimab. The source of these receptors is an adult with an advanced solid tumor such as melanoma, head and neck, liver or kidney cancer.

The chain employs TRBV5-6 and TRBJ2-2; D unclear. This CDR3 comprises 13 residues. V was trimmed by 5 bases and J by 4 bases, leaving 9 bases between them. CDR1 is SGHDT, CDR2 YYEEEE, per germline. The CDR3 sequence is CASSARPTGELFF. CDR3 sequence (DNA): TGTGCCAGCAGTGCACGGCCCACCGGGGAGCTGTTTTTT.

The CDR3 bases are TGCGCCAGCAGTTCCGGGACTACGTCCGGCGAGCAGTACTTC. Translating it yields CASSSGTTSGEQYF. The chain couples TRBV5-1 to TRBJ2-7; 7 bases align to TRBD2. This CDR3 region has 14 residues. Germline V gene lookup returns CDR1 SGHRS and CDR2 YFSETQ. Unmatched junction bases numbered 11, after V lost 5 bases and J lost 6 bases.

V and J are TRBV19 and TRBJ2-3; a weak D match, TRBD1 (6 bases). The V gene lost 1 base and the J gene lost 1 base, with 6 bases spanning the gap. The CDR3 loop spans 14 amino acids. Germline lookup yields CDR1 LNHDA and CDR2 SQIVND (reference sequence). CDR3 sequence (DNA): TGTGCCAGTAGTATAGGACAGGGCACAGATACGCAGTATTTT. It specifies CASSIGQGTDTQYF.

The J gene is TRBJ1-1, the V gene TRBV28; TRBD1 might be the D (5 bases). The V gene's germline CDR1 is MDHEN and CDR2 SYDVKM. The CDR3 is 14 residues long. Between the trimmed V and J ends, which lost 2 bases and 1 base, there was a span of 8 bases. CDR3 bases: TGTGCCAGCAGTTTAGTTCAGGGGAACACTGAAGCTTTCTTT. It codes for CASSLVQGNTEAFF. Full variable domain (outside the CDR3, taken from reference TRBV28 and TRBJ1-1): DVKVTQSSRYLVKRTGEKVFLECVQDMDHENMFWYRQDPGLGLRLIYFSYDVKMKEKGDIPEGYSVSREKKERFSLILESASTNQTSMYLCASSLVQGNTEAFFGQGTRLTVV.

The chain uses TRBV28 and TRBJ1-1, with D tentatively TRBD1 (6 bases). The CDR3 runs to 12 residues. V was shortened by 4 bases and J by 5 bases, with 8 bases between the two germline ends. Looked up from germline, CDR1 is MDHEN and CDR2 is SYDVKM. The CDR3 region is CASSYRETEAFF. DNA for the CDR3: TGTGCCAGCAGTTACAGGGAAACTGAAGCTTTCTTT.

The J gene is TRBJ1-2, the V gene TRBV28; maybe TRBD1 (5 bases). V gave up 4 bases and J gave up 4 bases, with 7 bases separating them. There are 12 residues in the CDR3. Germline V lookup: CDR1 MDHEN, CDR2 SYDVKM. The CDR3 loop is CASSSGFYGYTF. The CDR3 nucleotides read TGTGCCAGCAGTTCAGGGTTCTATGGCTACACCTTC.

The chain couples TRBV7-2 to TRBJ1-5; the D gene is possibly TRBD1 (5 bases). The length of the CDR3 is 15 residues. V lost 5 bases and J 5 bases, leaving 16 bases between the germline ends. Germline CDR1 is SGHTA and CDR2 is FQGNSA. The CDR3 region is CASSPTEVGDQPQHF. In DNA, the CDR3 is TGTGCCAGCAGCCCGACAGAGGTTGGAGATCAGCCCCAGCATTTT.

This chain connects TRBV9 to TRBJ1-1; 8 bases fit TRBD1. Looked up from germline, CDR1 is SGDLS and CDR2 is YYNGEE. The CDR3 sequence is 16 residues long. V was clipped by 0 bases and J by 1 base; unmatched bases: 5. CDR3 sequence reads: CASSVGTGQANTEAFF. CDR3 in DNA: TGTGCCAGCAGCGTAGGAACGGGACAGGCGAACACTGAAGCTTTCTTT.

CDR3 bases: TGTGCCAGCAACCTCCCGGGACAGGGAGGGCACGAGCAGTACTTC. It translates to CASNLPGQGGHEQYF. J is TRBJ2-7 and V is TRBV6-6, with 9 positions matching TRBD1. V shed 7 bases, J shed 5 bases, and the junction held 12 bases outside the gene matches. This CDR3 has 15 amino acids. Germline CDR1 reads MNHNY; CDR2 reads SVGAGI (reference sequence).

J is TRBJ1-5 and V is TRBV7-8; TRBD1 is a possible D gene (5 bases). Germline V CDR1 and CDR2: SGHVS, FQNEAQ. V shed 5 bases and J shed 0 bases, with 20 bases lying between them. This CDR3 comprises 18 residues. The CDR3 DNA follows: TGTGCCAGCAGCCTCTCCGGGACCTTAAGTTATAGCAATCAGCCCCAGCATTTT. Amino acids: CASSLSGTLSYSNQPQHF.

This chain joins TRBV27 and TRBJ2-7; D perhaps matches TRBD2 (7 bases). Trimming stripped 5 bases from V and 5 bases from J, with 19 bases between. Germline assignment: CDR1 MNHEY and CDR2 SMNVEV (reference sequence). The CDR3 sequence is 15 residues long. The CDR3 sequence: CASSLQRGGFDEQYF. Here the CDR3 DNA reads TGTGCCAGCAGTCTCCAGAGGGGGGGCTTCGACGAGCAGTACTTC.

The chain combines TRBV5-1 with TRBJ2-3; D is unresolved. CDR1 is SGHRS and CDR2 is YFSETQ in the germline V gene. The CDR3 consists of 13 residues. Trimming cost V 5 bases and J 2 bases, with 9 bases left between them. The CDR3 here is CASSLLPTDTQYF. CDR3 nucleotides: TGCGCCAGCAGTTTACTTCCCACAGATACGCAGTATTTT.

This clone was observed once. The chain links TRBV10-1 to TRBJ2-1, with D perhaps TRBD2 (6 bases). The CDR3 has 13 residues. CDR1 is WNHNN and CDR2 is SYGVQD in the germline V gene (reference sequence). V gave up 5 bases and J gave up 8 bases, with 13 bases separating them. DNA of the CDR3: TGCGCCAGCAGTCCGGGACCGGGGGATGAGCAGTTCTTC. As protein: CASSPGPGDEQFF.

The V and J genes are TRBV4-2 and TRBJ1-2; 7 positions agree with TRBD1. Germline V lookup: CDR1 LGHNA, CDR2 YNFKEQ. The V gene end was trimmed by 0 bases and the J gene end by 4 bases; junction bases not matched to a gene: 2. The CDR3 is made up of 14 amino acids. The CDR3 nucleotides read TGTGCCAGCAGCCAAGAGACAGGGTCCTATGGCTACACCTTC. Protein: CASSQETGSYGYTF.

This chain connects TRBV4-1 to TRBJ1-1; 9 bases match TRBD1. The germline gives CDR1 MGHRA, CDR2 YSYEKL. Unmatched junction bases numbered 9, after V lost 2 bases and J lost 5 bases. The CDR3 totals 16 residues. Here the CDR3 reads CASSQPPGQGVTEAFF. CDR3 DNA: TGCGCCAGCAGCCAACCGCCGGGACAGGGTGTAACTGAAGCTTTCTTT.

This clone occurred once. V is TRBV6-5 and J is TRBJ1-3; 9 bases fit TRBD1. This CDR3 has 13 amino acids. Germline values: CDR1 MNHEY, CDR2 SVGAGI. Trimming took 8 bases from V and 3 from J; bases not matched to a gene: 2. The CDR3 DNA is TGTGCCAGCCGGACAGGGGTTGGAAACACCATATATTTT. It translates to CASRTGVGNTIYF.

The J gene is TRBJ2-7, the V gene TRBV5-6; D is ambiguous. The CDR3 loop spans 12 amino acids. Germline V gives CDR1 SGHDT, CDR2 YYEEEE. The germline V and J ends were trimmed by 5 bases and 3 bases, with 9 bases remaining between them. The CDR3 DNA follows: TGTGCCAGCAGGGCCGCGGACTACGAGCAGTACTTC. Its translation is CASRAADYEQYF.

This clone counts as medium-sized. V usage is TRBV6-1 and J usage is TRBJ1-2, with D tentatively TRBD1 (6 bases). Trimming stripped 4 bases from V and 4 bases from J, with 13 bases between. The length of the CDR3 is 14 residues. CDR1 is MNHNS, CDR2 SASEGT, per germline. The CDR3 sequence is CASSVSGASYGYTF. In DNA, the CDR3 is TGTGCCAGCAGTGTATCGGGGGCAAGCTATGGCTACACCTTC.

The chain combines TRBV14 with TRBJ2-7; D could derive from TRBD1 or TRBD2 (5 bases each). Germline CDR1 and CDR2: SGHDN and FVKESK. Trimming left V 4 bases short and J 4 bases short, with 17 bases between. CDR3 length: 15 amino acids. Here the CDR3 DNA reads TGTGCCAGCAGCCCACCCGGGACGAGGGGATACGAGCAGTACTTC. Amino acid sequence: CASSPPGTRGYEQYF.

The chain employs TRBV7-9 and TRBJ2-3; 10 bases agree with TRBD2. Germline V gene data show CDR1 as SEHNR and CDR2 as FQNEAQ (reference sequence). CDR3 length: 16 residues. Losses at the gene ends were 1 base for V and 5 bases for J; bases not matched to a gene: 6. The CDR3 nucleotides read TGTGCCAGCAGCTTAGGGTCTAGCGGGAGAGGAGATACGCAGTATTTT. It translates to CASSLGSSGRGDTQYF.

Only one count was recorded for this clone. The V and J genes are TRBV5-4 and TRBJ1-1; D might be TRBD1 (6 bases). The CDR3 runs 15 residues. CDR1 is SGHNT, CDR2 YYREEE, per germline (reference sequence). The V end was cut by 4 bases, the J end by 3 bases, with 16 bases between. The CDR3 spells CASSRPQGGDTEAFF. CDR3 nucleotides: TGTGCCAGCAGCCGCCCACAGGGCGGGGACACTGAAGCTTTCTTT. The variable domain in full, completed from reference TRBV5-4 and TRBJ1-1, reads ETGVTQSPTHLIKTRGQQVTLRCSSQSGHNTVSWYQQALGQGPQFIFQYYREEENGRGNFPPRFSGLQFPNYSSELNVNALELDDSALYLCASSRPQGGDTEAFFGQGTRLTVV.

The J gene is TRBJ2-1, the V gene TRBV23-1; 7 bases match TRBD1. TRBV23-1 is recorded as an ORF, its role being uncertain. The CDR3 has 18 amino acids. Losses at the gene ends were 2 bases for V and 7 bases for J; bases not matched to a gene: 17. The CDR3 loop reads CASSQTRPAQGLWNEQFF. The CDR3 nucleotides read TGCGCCAGCAGTCAAACCCGCCCGGCACAGGGGTTATGGAATGAGCAGTTCTTC.

This sequence joins TRBV19 and TRBJ2-1; 7 bases agree with TRBD1. The V and J ends lost 3 bases and 4 bases, in that order; junction bases with no gene match: 6. The CDR3 has 15 residues. The germline gives CDR1 LNHDA, CDR2 SQIVND (reference sequence). In nucleotides, the CDR3 is TGTGCCAGTAGTATCCGGGACAGCGATTACAATGAGCAGTTCTTC. Protein product: CASSIRDSDYNEQFF. Combining the CDR3 with reference TRBV19 and TRBJ2-1 gives the whole variable domain DGGITQSPKYLFRKEGQNVTLSCEQNLNHDAMYWYRQDPGQGLRLIYYSQIVNDFQKGDIAEGYSVSREKKESFPLTVTSAQKNPTAFYLCASSIRDSDYNEQFFGPGTRLTVL.

There are many counts of this clone. CDR3 sequence (DNA): TGTGCCAGCAGCAAATTTACACAGGCAATTAACTATGGCTACACCTTC. This encodes CASSKFTQAINYGYTF. V gene TRBV21-1 combines with J gene TRBJ1-2; TRBD1, the table's D call, was not compared with the DNA. TRBV21-1 is described as a pseudogene. The CDR3 spans 16 residues.

The chain combines TRBV10-3 with TRBJ2-1, with D uncertain. The CDR3 runs 11 residues. Per the germline V gene, CDR1 is ENHRY and CDR2 is SYGVKD. Trimming stripped 3 bases from V and 9 bases from J, with 6 bases between. As DNA, the CDR3 is TGTGCCATCAGTGATGTTGGTGAGCAGTTCTTC. Amino acid sequence: CAISDVGEQFF.